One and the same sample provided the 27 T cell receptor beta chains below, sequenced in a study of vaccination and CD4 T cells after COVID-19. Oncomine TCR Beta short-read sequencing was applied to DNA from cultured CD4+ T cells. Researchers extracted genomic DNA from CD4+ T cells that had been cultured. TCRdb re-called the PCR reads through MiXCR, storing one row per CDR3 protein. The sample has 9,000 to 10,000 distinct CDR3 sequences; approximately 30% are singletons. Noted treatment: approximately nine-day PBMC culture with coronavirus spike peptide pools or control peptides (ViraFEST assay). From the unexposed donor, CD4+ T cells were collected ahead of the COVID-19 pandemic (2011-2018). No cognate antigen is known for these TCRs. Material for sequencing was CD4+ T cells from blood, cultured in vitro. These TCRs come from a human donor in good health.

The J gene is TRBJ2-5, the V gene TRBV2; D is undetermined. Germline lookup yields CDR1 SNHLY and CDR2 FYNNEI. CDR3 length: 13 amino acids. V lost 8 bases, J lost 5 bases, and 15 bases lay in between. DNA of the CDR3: TGTGCCAGCGGGGTTTGGTTGGGGGAGACCCAGTACTTC. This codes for CASGVWLGETQYF.

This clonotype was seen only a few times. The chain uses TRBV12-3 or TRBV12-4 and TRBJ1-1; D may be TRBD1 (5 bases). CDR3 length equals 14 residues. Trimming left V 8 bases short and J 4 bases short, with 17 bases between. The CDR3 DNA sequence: TGTGCCAGCTCCCGCTGGCAGGGTGGCACTGAAGCTTTCTTT. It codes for CASSRWQGGTEAFF.

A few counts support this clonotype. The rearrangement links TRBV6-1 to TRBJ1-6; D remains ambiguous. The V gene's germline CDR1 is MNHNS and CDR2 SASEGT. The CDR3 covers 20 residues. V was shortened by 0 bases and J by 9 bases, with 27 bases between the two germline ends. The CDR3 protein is CASSEAATRSSLVILSPLHF. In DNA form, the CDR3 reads TGTGCCAGCAGTGAAGCGGCAACGAGATCAAGTCTGGTAATACTTTCACCCCTCCACTTT.

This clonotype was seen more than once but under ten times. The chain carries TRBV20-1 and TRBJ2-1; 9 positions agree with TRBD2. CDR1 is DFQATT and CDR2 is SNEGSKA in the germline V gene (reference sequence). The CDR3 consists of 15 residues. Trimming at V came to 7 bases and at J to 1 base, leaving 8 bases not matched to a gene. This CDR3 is CSVRASGTSYNEQFF. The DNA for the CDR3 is TGCAGTGTCCGGGCTAGCGGGACATCCTACAATGAGCAGTTCTTC.

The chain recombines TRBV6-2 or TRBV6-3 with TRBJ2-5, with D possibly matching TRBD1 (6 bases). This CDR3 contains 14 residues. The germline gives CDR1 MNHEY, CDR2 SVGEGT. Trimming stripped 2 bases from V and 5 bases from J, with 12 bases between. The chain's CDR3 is CASSYVARGETQYF. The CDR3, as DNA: TGTGCCAGCAGTTACGTGGCTAGGGGGGAGACCCAGTACTTC.

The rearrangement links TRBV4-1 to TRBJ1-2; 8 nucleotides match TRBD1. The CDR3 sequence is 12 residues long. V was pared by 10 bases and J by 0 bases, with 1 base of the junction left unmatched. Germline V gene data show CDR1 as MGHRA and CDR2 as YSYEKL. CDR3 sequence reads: CATGGPNYGYTF. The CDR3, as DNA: TGCGCCACAGGGGGCCCTAACTATGGCTACACCTTC.

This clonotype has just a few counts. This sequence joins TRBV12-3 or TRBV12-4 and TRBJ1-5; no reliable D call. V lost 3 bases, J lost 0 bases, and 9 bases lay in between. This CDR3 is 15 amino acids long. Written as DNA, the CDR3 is TGTGCCAGCAGTTTCGGACGTAATAGCAATCAGCCCCAGCATTTT. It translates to CASSFGRNSNQPQHF.

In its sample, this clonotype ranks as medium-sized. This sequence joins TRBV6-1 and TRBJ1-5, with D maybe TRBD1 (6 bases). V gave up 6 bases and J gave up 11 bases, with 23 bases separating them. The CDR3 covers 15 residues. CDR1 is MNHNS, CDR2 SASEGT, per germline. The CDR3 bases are TGTGCCAGCAGCCGGCGGGGGGGCGAGGGTAGAGCCCAGCATTTT. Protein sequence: CASSRRGGEGRAQHF.

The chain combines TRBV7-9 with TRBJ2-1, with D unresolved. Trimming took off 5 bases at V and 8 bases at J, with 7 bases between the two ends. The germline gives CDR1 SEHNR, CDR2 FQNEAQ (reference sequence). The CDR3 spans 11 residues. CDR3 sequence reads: CASSALDEQFF. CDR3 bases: TGTGCCAGCAGCGCACTCGATGAGCAGTTCTTC.

CDR3 bases: TGTGCCTGGAGCTCAGATAGCAATCAGCCCCAGCATTTT. As protein: CAWSSDSNQPQHF. The rearrangement uses TRBV30 and TRBJ1-5; no clear D. The germline V and J ends were trimmed by 3 bases and 0 bases, with 6 bases remaining between them. The length of the CDR3 is 13 residues. Germline V lookup: CDR1 GTSNPN, CDR2 SVGIG (reference sequence).

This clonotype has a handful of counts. This CDR3 is CASSGGGATEAFF. CDR3 DNA: TGCGCCAGCAGTGGGGGGGGTGCCACTGAAGCTTTCTTT. The chain employs TRBV10-1 and TRBJ1-1, with a tentative D call TRBD1 (5 bases). In germline, CDR1 is WNHNN, CDR2 SYGVQD (reference sequence). There are 13 residues in the CDR3. Trimming removed 4 bases from V and 4 bases from J, with 10 bases in between.

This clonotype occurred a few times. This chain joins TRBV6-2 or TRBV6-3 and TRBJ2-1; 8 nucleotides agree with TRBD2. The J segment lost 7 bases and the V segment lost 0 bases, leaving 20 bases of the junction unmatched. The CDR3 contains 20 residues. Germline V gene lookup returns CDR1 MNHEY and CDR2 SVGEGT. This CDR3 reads CASSYSSREAGLYGSNEQFF. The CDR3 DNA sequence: TGTGCCAGCAGTTACTCTTCGCGGGAGGCGGGATTATATGGTTCGAATGAGCAGTTCTTC.

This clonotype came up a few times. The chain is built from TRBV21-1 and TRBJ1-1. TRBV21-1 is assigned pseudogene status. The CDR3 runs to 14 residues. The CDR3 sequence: CASSNHTLNTEAFF. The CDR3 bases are TGTGCCAGCAGCAACCATACCCTCAACACTGAAGCTTTCTTT.

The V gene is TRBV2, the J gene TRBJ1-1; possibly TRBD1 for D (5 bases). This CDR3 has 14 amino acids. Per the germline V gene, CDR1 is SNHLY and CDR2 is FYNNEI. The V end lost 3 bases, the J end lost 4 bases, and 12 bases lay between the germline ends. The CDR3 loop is CASSEWGSGTEAFF. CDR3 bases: TGTGCCAGCAGTGAGTGGGGCTCGGGCACTGAAGCTTTCTTT.

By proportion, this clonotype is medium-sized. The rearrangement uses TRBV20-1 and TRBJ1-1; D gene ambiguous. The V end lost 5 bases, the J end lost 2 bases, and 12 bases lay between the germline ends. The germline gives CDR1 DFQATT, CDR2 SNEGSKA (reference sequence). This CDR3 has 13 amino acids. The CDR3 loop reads CSALTTVNTEAFF. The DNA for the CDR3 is TGCAGTGCTCTAACTACAGTAAACACTGAAGCTTTCTTT.

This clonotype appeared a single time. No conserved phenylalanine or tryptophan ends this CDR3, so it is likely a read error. The CDR3 loop is CASSRAADSSGYEQYL. CDR3 in DNA: TGTGCCAGCAGCCGAGCCGCTGATAGTAGCGGCTACGAGCAGTACCTC. The chain joins TRBV7-6 to TRBJ2-7, with TRBD2 as a possible D gene (6 bases). The V end lost 5 bases, the J end lost 3 bases, and 20 bases lay between the germline ends. Germline V gene lookup returns CDR1 SGHVS and CDR2 FNYEAQ. This CDR3 spans 16 amino acids.

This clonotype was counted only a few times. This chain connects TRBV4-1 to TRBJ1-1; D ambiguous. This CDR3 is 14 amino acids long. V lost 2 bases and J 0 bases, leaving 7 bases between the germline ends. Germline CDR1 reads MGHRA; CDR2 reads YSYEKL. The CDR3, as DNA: TGCGCCAGCAGCCAACAGAGGTTGAACACTGAAGCTTTCTTT. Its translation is CASSQQRLNTEAFF.

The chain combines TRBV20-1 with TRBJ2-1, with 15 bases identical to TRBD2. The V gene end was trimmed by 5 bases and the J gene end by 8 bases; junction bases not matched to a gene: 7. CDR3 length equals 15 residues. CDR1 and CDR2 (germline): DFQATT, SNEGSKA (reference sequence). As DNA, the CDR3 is TGCAGTGCTCGGACTAGCGGGAGGGCCAGGTATGAGCAGTTCTTC. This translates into CSARTSGRARYEQFF.

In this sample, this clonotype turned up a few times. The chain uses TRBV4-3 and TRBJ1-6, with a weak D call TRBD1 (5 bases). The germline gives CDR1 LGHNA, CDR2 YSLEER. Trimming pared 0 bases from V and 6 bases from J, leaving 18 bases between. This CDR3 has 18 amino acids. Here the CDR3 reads CASSQERDGGSINSPLHF. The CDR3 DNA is TGCGCCAGCAGCCAAGAGAGGGACGGGGGAAGTATTAATTCACCCCTCCACTTT.

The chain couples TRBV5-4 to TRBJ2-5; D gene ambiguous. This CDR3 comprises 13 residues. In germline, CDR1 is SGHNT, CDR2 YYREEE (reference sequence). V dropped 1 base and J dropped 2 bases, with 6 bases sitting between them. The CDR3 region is CASSLPEQETQYF. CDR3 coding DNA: TGTGCCAGCAGCTTGCCGGAGCAAGAGACCCAGTACTTC.

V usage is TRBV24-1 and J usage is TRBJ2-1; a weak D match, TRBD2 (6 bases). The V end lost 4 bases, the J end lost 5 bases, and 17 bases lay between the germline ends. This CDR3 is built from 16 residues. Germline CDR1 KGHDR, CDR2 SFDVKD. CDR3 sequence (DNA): TGTGCCACCAGTGAACGGGGTTGGGAGCGGGACAATGAGCAGTTCTTC. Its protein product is CATSERGWERDNEQFF.

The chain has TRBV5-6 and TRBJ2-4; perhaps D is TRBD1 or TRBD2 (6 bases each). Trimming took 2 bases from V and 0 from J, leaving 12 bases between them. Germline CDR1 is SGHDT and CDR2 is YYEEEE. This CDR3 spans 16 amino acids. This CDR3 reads CASSFRGQLAKNIQYF. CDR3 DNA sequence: TGTGCCAGCAGCTTTCGGGGGCAACTAGCCAAAAACATTCAGTACTTC.

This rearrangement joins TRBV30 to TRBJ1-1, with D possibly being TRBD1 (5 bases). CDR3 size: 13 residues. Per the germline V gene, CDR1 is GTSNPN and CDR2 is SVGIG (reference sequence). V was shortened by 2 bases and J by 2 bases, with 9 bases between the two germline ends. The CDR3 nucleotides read TGTGCCTGGAGTCTAGACAGAAACACTGAAGCTTTCTTT. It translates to CAWSLDRNTEAFF.

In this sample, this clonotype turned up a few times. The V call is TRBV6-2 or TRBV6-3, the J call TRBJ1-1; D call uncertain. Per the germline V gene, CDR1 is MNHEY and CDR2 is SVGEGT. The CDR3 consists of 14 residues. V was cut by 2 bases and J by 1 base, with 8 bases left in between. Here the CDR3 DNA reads TGTGCCAGCAGTTACAGGATACAGAACACTGAAGCTTTCTTT. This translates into CASSYRIQNTEAFF.

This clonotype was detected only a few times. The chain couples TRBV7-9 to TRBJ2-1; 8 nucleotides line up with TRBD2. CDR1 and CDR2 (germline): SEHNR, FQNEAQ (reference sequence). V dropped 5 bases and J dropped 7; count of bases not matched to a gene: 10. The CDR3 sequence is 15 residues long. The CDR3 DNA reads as TGTGCCAGCAGCCCCTCGGGACTAGGGGAAAATGAGCAGTTCTTC. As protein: CASSPSGLGENEQFF.

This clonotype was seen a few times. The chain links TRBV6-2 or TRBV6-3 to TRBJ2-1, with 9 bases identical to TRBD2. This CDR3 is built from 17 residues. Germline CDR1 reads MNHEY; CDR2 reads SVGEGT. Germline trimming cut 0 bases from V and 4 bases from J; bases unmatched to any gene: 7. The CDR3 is CASSYSPASGIYNEQFF. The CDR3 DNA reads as TGTGCCAGCAGTTACTCTCCAGCTAGCGGGATTTACAATGAGCAGTTCTTC.

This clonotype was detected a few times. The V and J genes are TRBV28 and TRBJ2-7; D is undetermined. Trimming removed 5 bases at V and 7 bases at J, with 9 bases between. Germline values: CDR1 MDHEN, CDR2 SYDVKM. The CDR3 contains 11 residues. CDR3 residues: CASSLIREQYF. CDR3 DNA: TGTGCCAGCAGTCTTATACGGGAGCAGTACTTC.